One sample yielded the 6 T cell receptor beta chains listed below, sequenced in a study of graft-versus-host responses after intestinal transplantation. Using immunoSEQ multiplex PCR, the repertoire was profiled, and TCRdb retains in-frame clones only, with some absent. The table shows about 90,000 clones, with over 80% occurring only once. What these receptors recognize is not known. The material was unstimulated CD8+ T cells sorted from spleen or lymph node cells, obtained before transplant. The receptors shown here come from a human donor who was the organ donor for an intestinal transplant.

The chain carries TRBV2 and TRBJ2-5, with D maybe TRBD1 (8 bases). This CDR3 is built from 18 residues. CDR1 is SNHLY and CDR2 is FYNNEI in the germline V gene. Trimming pared 8 bases from V and 0 bases from J, leaving 25 bases between. The CDR3 coding sequence is TGTGCCAGCCTCCCCCGGGGAGGGACAGGACCGTACCAAGAGACCCAGTACTTC. Encoded protein: CASLPRGGTGPYQETQYF.

The rearrangement links TRBV27 to TRBJ2-7, with D tentatively TRBD2 (6 bases). CDR1 is MNHEY, CDR2 SMNVEV, per germline (reference sequence). This CDR3 spans 13 amino acids. V was cut by 5 bases and J by 2 bases, with 10 bases left in between. In DNA form, the CDR3 reads TGTGCCAGCAGTAGTAGCGGTCCCTACGAGCAGTACTTC. This sequence encodes CASSSSGPYEQYF.

V usage is TRBV6-4 and J usage is TRBJ1-4; D is undetermined. V lost 6 bases to trimming and J lost 6 bases, with 14 bases between them. CDR3 length equals 14 residues. The germline gives CDR1 MRHNA, CDR2 SNTAGT. The CDR3 sequence: CASRHDTRYEKLFF. The CDR3 DNA follows: TGTGCCAGCAGACATGACACCCGCTATGAAAAACTGTTTTTT.

The chain couples TRBV7-8 to TRBJ2-1, with D perhaps TRBD2 (5 bases). This CDR3 has 13 amino acids. CDR1 is SGHVS and CDR2 is FQNEAQ in the germline V gene. Trimming took 1 base from V and 7 from J, leaving 8 bases between them. CDR3 in amino acids: CASSLERGNEQFF. The CDR3 region has the DNA TGTGCCAGCAGCTTAGAGAGAGGGAATGAGCAGTTCTTC.

In the case of this clone: The same CDR3 arises from other DNA sequences in this sample as well. The J gene is TRBJ2-7, the V gene TRBV7-2, with D maybe TRBD2 (6 bases). CDR1 and CDR2 (germline): SGHTA, FQGNSA. CDR3 length equals 16 residues. V shed 2 bases and J shed 3 bases, with 17 bases lying between them. CDR3: CASSLIVQQEGYEQYF. The CDR3 DNA reads as TGTGCCAGCAGCTTAATCGTTCAACAGGAGGGCTACGAGCAGTACTTC.

This rearrangement joins TRBV4-1 to TRBJ2-5, with D perhaps matching TRBD2 (5 bases). The J call may be in error: the DNA end matches TRBJ2-7 better. Germline V lookup: CDR1 MGHRA, CDR2 YSYEKL. The CDR3 extends over 15 amino acids. The CDR3 spells CASSQGFKRSYEQYF. The CDR3 region has the DNA TGCGCCAGCAGCCAAGGATTCAAGCGGTCCTACGAGCAGTACTTC.